These 26 T cell receptor beta chains came from one sample sequenced in a study of vaccination effects on CD4 cells after COVID-19. Clones were read by immunoSEQ multiplex PCR, and TCRdb kept only the in-frame ones, dropping some. The sample lists fewer than 90,000 clones, around 72% occurring once. Antigen specificity for these receptors is unknown. Before any sequencing was done, the ViraFEST assay used viral peptide pools to expand antigen-specific CD4+ T cells. The culture ran for approximately nine days before CD4+ T cells were isolated. The person had PCR-confirmed SARS-CoV-2 infection between March and December 2020. The sample was CD4+ T cells from PBMCs cultured with HIV peptides, taken before COVID-19 vaccination. Subset here: HIV-1 Nef peptide pool negative control/reference culture. The source of these receptors is a human donor who had a prior SARS-CoV-2 infection.

The chain recombines TRBV7-9 with TRBJ1-1; D not certain. The CDR3 runs to 13 residues. V lost 3 bases and J lost 5, with 10 bases in between. Germline-derived CDR1 and CDR2 are SEHNR and FQNEAQ (reference sequence). The CDR3 coding sequence is TGTGCCAGCAGCTTTGGCCTAGAAACTGAAGCTTTCTTT. The encoded protein is CASSFGLETEAFF. Together with reference TRBV7-9 and TRBJ1-1, the CDR3 gives the full variable domain: DTGVSQNPRHKITKRGQNVTFRCDPISEHNRLYWYRQTLGQGPEFLTYFQNEAQLEKSRLLSDRFSAERPKGSFSTLEIQRTEQGDSAMYLCASSFGLETEAFFGQGTRLTVV.

The V call is TRBV6-6, the J call TRBJ2-7, with D unclear. The germline V gene has CDR1 MNHNY and CDR2 SVGAGI (reference sequence). Trimming took off 5 bases at V and 4 bases at J, with 6 bases between the two ends. CDR3 length: 11 residues. The CDR3 bases are TGTGCCAGCAGTCCGCAGTACGAGCAGTACTTC. This translates into CASSPQYEQYF.

The genes are TRBV24-1 and TRBJ2-1; 10 nucleotides line up with TRBD2. The germline CDR1 and CDR2 sequences are KGHDR and SFDVKD. V lost 2 bases, J lost 4 bases, and 4 bases stayed unmatched. The CDR3 length is 16 residues. DNA for the CDR3: TGTGCCACCAGTGATTCTAGCGGGAGTAAGTACAATGAGCAGTTCTTC. This gives the protein CATSDSSGSKYNEQFF.

This chain links TRBV30 with TRBJ2-1, with 7 bases identical to TRBD2. The CDR3 spans 12 residues. V lost 8 bases to trimming and J lost 8 bases; unmatched junction nucleotides: 9. Per the germline V gene, CDR1 is GTSNPN and CDR2 is SVGIG (reference sequence). The CDR3 bases are TGTGCCCATGAGGGAGGGATCGATGAGCAGTTCTTC. It yields the protein CAHEGGIDEQFF.

V usage is TRBV24-1 and J usage is TRBJ1-1; D gene uncertain. Germline lookup yields CDR1 KGHDR and CDR2 SFDVKD. CDR3 size: 19 residues. The CDR3 sequence is CAQAIAPGLINRAATEAFF. The CDR3 region has the DNA TGTGCTCAAGCTATAGCACCCGGGCTTATCAACAGAGCGGCCACTGAAGCTTTCTTT.

V usage is TRBV29-1 and J usage is TRBJ2-1; TRBD2 agrees at 12 bases. The V gene's germline CDR1 is SQVTM and CDR2 ANQGSEA. This CDR3 comprises 14 residues. The junction had 1 base not matched to a gene; V was cut back by 4 bases and J by 3 bases. The CDR3 spells CSVGTSGDYNEQFF. The CDR3 bases are TGCAGCGTTGGGACTAGCGGGGACTACAATGAGCAGTTCTTC.

About this clone: The germline gene is not matched at one end of the junction; a read error may be the cause. This sequence joins TRBV5-1 and TRBJ2-7; D not resolved. Germline V gene data show CDR1 as SGHRS and CDR2 as YFSETQ. The CDR3 contains 14 residues. The CDR3 region is CASKISPLLYKQYF. The DNA for the CDR3 is TGCGCCAGCAAAATTAGTCCTCTACTCTACAAGCAGTACTTC.

The chain combines TRBV5-1 with TRBJ2-7, with 7 bases aligning to TRBD1. V lost 2 bases to trimming and J lost 0 bases; unmatched junction nucleotides: 8. This CDR3 has 16 residues. Germline V CDR1 and CDR2: SGHRS, YFSETQ. Here the CDR3 DNA reads TGCGCCAGCAGCTTAACGCCGACAGGGAGCTCCTACGAGCAGTACTTC. Translation gives CASSLTPTGSSYEQYF. The whole variable domain, remainder taken from reference TRBV5-1 and TRBJ2-7, is KAGVTQTPRYLIKTRGQQVTLSCSPISGHRSVSWYQQTPGQGLQFLFEYFSETQRNKGNFPGRFSGRQFSNSRSEMNVSTLELGDSALYLCASSLTPTGSSYEQYFGPGTRLTVT.

The chain joins TRBV19 to TRBJ2-3, with D possibly matching TRBD1 (5 bases). V was pared by 5 bases and J by 8 bases, with 14 bases between. Germline CDR1 is LNHDA and CDR2 is SQIVND (reference sequence). This CDR3 is built from 13 residues. CDR3 sequence reads: CASSLGPLGTQYF. Here the CDR3 DNA reads TGTGCCAGTAGTTTGGGGCCCTTAGGTACGCAGTATTTT.

The rearrangement uses TRBV19 and TRBJ2-2; D not resolved. The V gene lost 6 bases and the J gene lost 2 bases, with 7 bases spanning the gap. The CDR3 spans 13 residues. Germline-derived CDR1 and CDR2 are LNHDA and SQIVND (reference sequence). CDR3 nucleotide sequence: TGTGCCAGTAGGACCATTAACACCGGGGAGCTGTTTTTT. Protein sequence: CASRTINTGELFF.

This clone was observed a handful of times. The V call is TRBV7-9, the J call TRBJ2-5, with D possibly matching TRBD1 (5 bases). Trimming took off 3 bases at V and 7 bases at J, with 15 bases between the two ends. Germline assignment: CDR1 SEHNR and CDR2 FQNEAQ (reference sequence). This CDR3 contains 14 residues. CDR3 bases: TGTGCCAGCAGCTTTCCGGCAGGGCTGGGGACCCAGTACTTC. Translated: CASSFPAGLGTQYF.

The chain links TRBV5-1 to TRBJ2-2; D tentatively reads TRBD1 or TRBD2 (5 bases each). V gave up 3 bases and J gave up 5 bases, with 11 bases separating them. The germline CDR1 and CDR2 sequences are SGHRS and YFSETQ. The CDR3 extends over 14 amino acids. The CDR3 protein is CASSSFGATGELFF. The CDR3 DNA is TGCGCCAGCAGCTCGTTCGGGGCGACCGGGGAGCTGTTTTTT.

V usage is TRBV6-6 and J usage is TRBJ1-2; D is possibly TRBD1 (6 bases). This CDR3 spans 13 amino acids. The V gene lost 6 bases and the J gene lost 4 bases, with 12 bases spanning the gap. From germline, CDR1 is MNHNY and CDR2 SVGAGI (reference sequence). The CDR3, as DNA: TGTGCCAGCAGGGACGGGACACCCTATGGCTACACCTTC. It translates to CASRDGTPYGYTF.

This clone was seen only a few times. V is TRBV11-3 and J is TRBJ2-1; 7 bases line up with TRBD2. V gave up 1 base and J gave up 3 bases; unmatched junction bases: 3. CDR1 is SGHNT and CDR2 is YENEEA in the germline V gene. The CDR3 runs 15 residues. CDR3 in amino acids: CASSLVGGGYNEQFF. CDR3 sequence (DNA): TGTGCCAGCAGCTTAGTTGGCGGGGGCTACAATGAGCAGTTCTTC.

This rearrangement joins TRBV28 to TRBJ1-1; D ambiguous. Germline CDR1 and CDR2: MDHEN and SYDVKM. V was clipped by 3 bases and J by 2 bases, with 7 bases between them. This CDR3 region has 13 residues. CDR3 loop: CASSFNRNTEAFF. The CDR3 DNA is TGTGCCAGCAGTTTCAACAGAAACACTGAAGCTTTCTTT.

This clone appeared once. The V call is TRBV5-4, the J call TRBJ1-6; no clear D gene. This CDR3 region has 16 residues. V lost 3 bases and J lost 5, with 15 bases in between. CDR1 SGHNT and CDR2 YYREEE come from the germline V gene (reference sequence). The CDR3, as DNA: TGTGCCAGCAGCTCGCGGGCCGGAAAAAATAATTCACCCCTCCACTTT. It is translated as CASSSRAGKNNSPLHF. Looking up the rest from reference TRBV5-4 and TRBJ1-6 gives the full variable domain: ETGVTQSPTHLIKTRGQQVTLRCSSQSGHNTVSWYQQALGQGPQFIFQYYREEENGRGNFPPRFSGLQFPNYSSELNVNALELDDSALYLCASSSRAGKNNSPLHFGNGTRLTVT.

This clone has just a few counts. The CDR3 spells CASGLAGVNEQFF. DNA for the CDR3: TGTGCCAGCGGGCTAGCGGGAGTCAATGAGCAGTTCTTC. The chain links TRBV6-6 to TRBJ2-1, with 10 bases that match TRBD2. The CDR3 contains 13 residues. CDR1 MNHNY and CDR2 SVGAGI come from the germline V gene (reference sequence). Trimming cost V 8 bases and J 6 bases; bases outside gene matches: 4.

The rearrangement uses TRBV4-3 and TRBJ1-2; tentatively, D is TRBD1 (6 bases). The CDR3 totals 15 residues. Trimming took off 1 base at V and 4 bases at J, with 13 bases between the two ends. Germline lookup yields CDR1 LGHNA and CDR2 YSLEER. CDR3: CASSQAAGAFYGYTF. The CDR3 DNA reads TGCGCCAGCAGCCAAGCTGCGGGGGCTTTCTATGGCTACACCTTC.

This rearrangement joins TRBV30 to TRBJ2-7; D tentatively fits TRBD1 or TRBD2 (6 bases each). V gave up 2 bases and J gave up 6 bases, with 14 bases separating them. The germline CDR1 and CDR2 sequences are GTSNPN and SVGIG (reference sequence). This CDR3 is 13 amino acids long. CDR3 coding DNA: TGTGCCTGGAGTATGTGGGGGGCAGGCGAGCAGTACTTC. It translates to CAWSMWGAGEQYF.

This chain uses TRBV7-9 with TRBJ2-2; the D gene is possibly TRBD2 (6 bases). The CDR3 is 16 amino acids. The germline V gene encodes CDR1 SEHNR and CDR2 FQNEAQ (reference sequence). Trimming removed 7 bases from V and 4 bases from J, with 19 bases in between. The CDR3 sequence: CASTLPGREPTGELFF. The DNA for the CDR3 is TGTGCCAGCACCCTCCCGGGGCGGGAACCCACCGGGGAGCTGTTTTTT.

The J gene is TRBJ1-5, the V gene TRBV15, with no clear D. Germline CDR1 and CDR2: LNHNV and YYDKDF (reference sequence). This CDR3 has 21 amino acids. The germline V and J ends were trimmed by 0 bases and 0 bases, with 24 bases remaining between them. The CDR3 is CATSRDLLTWSQGYSNQPQHF. The CDR3 coding sequence is TGTGCCACCAGCAGAGACCTCCTTACATGGAGCCAAGGTTATAGCAATCAGCCCCAGCATTTT.

This clone ranks as medium-sized. V gene TRBV24-1 combines with J gene TRBJ1-3, with D unresolved. V lost 5 bases to trimming and J lost 3 bases, with 13 bases between them. CDR1 and CDR2 from the germline V gene are KGHDR and SFDVKD. The CDR3 has 15 residues. CDR3 DNA: TGTGCCACCAGTGCTCCCGAGGATGGTGGAAACACCATATATTTT. The encoded protein is CATSAPEDGGNTIYF.

This clone was picked up a small number of times. The chain joins TRBV2 to TRBJ1-5; D is unresolved. The V and J ends lost 6 bases and 1 base respectively, with 10 bases between them. The germline gives CDR1 SNHLY, CDR2 FYNNEI. The CDR3 has 14 amino acids. CDR3 nucleotides: TGTGCCAGCAGGGCTGGACTGAGCAATCAGCCCCAGCATTTT. It codes for CASRAGLSNQPQHF.

The chain recombines TRBV2 with TRBJ2-1, with 9 nucleotides matching TRBD2. Trimming took 6 bases from V and 6 from J; bases not matched to a gene: 12. Per germline, CDR1 SNHLY and CDR2 FYNNEI. This CDR3 has 16 amino acids. The CDR3 DNA reads TGTGCCAGCAGCTTAGGGATCGATAGCGGGAGCAATGAGCAGTTCTTC. This gives the protein CASSLGIDSGSNEQFF.

A few counts support this clone. This chain links TRBV4-1 with TRBJ2-6; 7 nucleotides agree with TRBD1. The junction had 3 bases not matched to a gene; V was cut back by 1 base and J by 0 bases. Germline V gene lookup returns CDR1 MGHRA and CDR2 YSYEKL. The CDR3 covers 17 residues. CDR3 loop: CASSQVGQRSGANVLTF. In DNA, the CDR3 is TGCGCCAGCAGCCAAGTGGGACAGCGCTCTGGGGCCAACGTCCTGACTTTC.

The CDR3 is CASSPPDRTPTGELFF. CDR3 sequence (DNA): TGTGCCAGCTCACCACCAGACAGGACTCCCACCGGGGAGCTGTTTTTT. V and J are TRBV18 and TRBJ2-2; perhaps TRBD1 as D (6 bases). The V and J ends lost 0 bases and 4 bases respectively, with 12 bases between them. The CDR3 extends over 16 amino acids. In germline, CDR1 is KGHSH, CDR2 LQKENI.